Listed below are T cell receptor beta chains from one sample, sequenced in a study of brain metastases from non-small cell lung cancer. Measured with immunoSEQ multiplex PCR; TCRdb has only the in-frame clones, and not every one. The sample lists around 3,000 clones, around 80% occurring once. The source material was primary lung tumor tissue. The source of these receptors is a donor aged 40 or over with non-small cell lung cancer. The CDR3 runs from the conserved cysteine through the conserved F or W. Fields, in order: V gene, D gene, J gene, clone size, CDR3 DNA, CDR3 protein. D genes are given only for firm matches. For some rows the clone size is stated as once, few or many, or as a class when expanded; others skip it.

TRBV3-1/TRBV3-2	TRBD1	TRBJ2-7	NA	TGTGCCAGCAGCGTAAGACAGGGCGGAAACTACGAGCAGTACTTC	CASSVRQGGNYEQYF
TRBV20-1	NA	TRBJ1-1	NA	TGCAGACTCGGACGGAACACTGAAGCTTTCTTT	CRLGRNTEAFF
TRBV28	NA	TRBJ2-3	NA	TGTGCCAGCAGTCTCGGACGTCAAGGGGCGCAGTATTTT	CASSLGRQGAQYF
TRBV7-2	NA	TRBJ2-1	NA	TGTGCCAGCACCTCTAGGGGCCTAGGGGCGGGTGAGCAGTTCTTC	CASTSRGLGAGEQFF
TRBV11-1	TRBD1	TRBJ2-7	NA	TGTGCCAGCAGCTCCCCCAGGACAGGGGTCTACGAGCAGTACTTC	CASSSPRTGVYEQYF
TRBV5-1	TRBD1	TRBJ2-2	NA	TGCGCCAGCAGCCTGGGACAGGGCGCCGGGGAGCTGTTTTTT	CASSLGQGAGELFF
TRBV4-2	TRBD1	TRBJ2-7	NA	TGTGCCAGCAGCCAAGGGGGGACAGGGCGTTTGTGGGAGCAGTACTTC	CASSQGGTGRLWEQYF
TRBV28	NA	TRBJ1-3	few	TGTGCCAGCAGTTTACCCGGGCCTGGAAACACCATATATTTT	CASSLPGPGNTIYF
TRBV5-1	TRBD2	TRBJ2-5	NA	TGCGCCAGCAGTAATAGGGTAGCGGGACATGGGACCCAGTACTTC	CASSNRVAGHGTQYF
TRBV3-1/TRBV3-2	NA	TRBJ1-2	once	TGTGCCAGCAGCCAGGCCGGGACGCTCAATGGCTACACCTTC	CASSQAGTLNGYTF
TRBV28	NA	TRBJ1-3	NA	TGTGCCAGCAGTTCAAGTGATTACGGAAACACCATATATTTT	CASSSSDYGNTIYF
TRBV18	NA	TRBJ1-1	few	TGTGCCAGCTCACCAAGGAGGGACACTGAAGCTTTCTTT	CASSPRRDTEAFF
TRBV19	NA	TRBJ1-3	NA	TGTGCCAGTAGTAAGAGTACCTCTGGAAATACCATATATTTT	CASSKSTSGNTIYF
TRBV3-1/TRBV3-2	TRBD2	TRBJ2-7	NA	TGTGCCAGCAGCCAAGCTGGGCGGGAGTTCTACGAGCAGTACTTC	CASSQAGREFYEQYF
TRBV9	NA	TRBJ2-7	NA	TGTGCCAGCAGCGTAGGACGGGCGGGCTACAAGCAGTACTTC	CASSVGRAGYKQYF
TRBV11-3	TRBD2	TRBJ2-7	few	TGTGCCAGCAGTCCACGACTAGCGGGAGATCACGAGCAGTACTTC	CASSPRLAGDHEQYF
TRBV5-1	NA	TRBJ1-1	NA	TGCGCCAGCAGTACGGGCGGGAACACTAAAGCTTTCTTT	CASSTGGNTKAFF
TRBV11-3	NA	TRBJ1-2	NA	TGTACCAGCAGCTTGGACGTTTATGGCTACACCTTC	CTSSLDVYGYTF
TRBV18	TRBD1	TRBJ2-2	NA	TGTGCCAGCTCCAACCGACAGGGGTCGGCCGGGGAGCTGTTTTTT	CASSNRQGSAGELFF
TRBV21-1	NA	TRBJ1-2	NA	TGTGCCAGCATTTGGGCAGCCACATCCTATGGCTACACCTTC	CASIWAATSYGYTF
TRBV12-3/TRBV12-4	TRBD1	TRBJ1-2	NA	TGTGCCAGCAGCCGCGACAGGGTGAGCGGCTACACCTTC	CASSRDRVSGYTF
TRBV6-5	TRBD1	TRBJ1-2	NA	TGTGCCAGCAAACAATGGGGACAGTATGGCTACACCTTC	CASKQWGQYGYTF
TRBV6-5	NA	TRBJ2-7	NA	TGTGCCGCACGTAATGCCCAGTCGGCTGAGCAGTACTTC	CAARNAQSAEQYF
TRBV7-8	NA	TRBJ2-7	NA	TGTGCCAGCAGCCCGCGGGCCTCCTACGAGCAGTACTTC	CASSPRASYEQYF
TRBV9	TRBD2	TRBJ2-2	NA	TGTGCCAGCAGCGGGAGGGTAGCGGGAGACACCGGGGAGCTGTTTTTT	CASSGRVAGDTGELFF
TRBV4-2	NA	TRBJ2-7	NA	TGTGCCAGCAGCCAAGATTATCCGGGAGCGACCTACGAGCAGTACTTC	CASSQDYPGATYEQYF
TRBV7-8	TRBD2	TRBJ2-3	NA	TGTGCCAGCAGCTTAGGGGTGACTAGCGGGAGCTTCACAGATACGCAGTATTTT	CASSLGVTSGSFTDTQYF
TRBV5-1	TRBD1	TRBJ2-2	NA	TGCGCCAGCAGCTTCGGGACAGCGAACACCGGGGAGCTGTTTTTT	CASSFGTANTGELFF
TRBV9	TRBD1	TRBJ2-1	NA	TGTGCCAGCTCCCGCAGGGGGTATCAGGGGCAGTTCTTC	CASSRRGYQGQFF
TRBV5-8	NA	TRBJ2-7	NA	TGTGCCAGCAGCTTAACGGAGAGACCCCAGTACTTC	CASSLTERPQYF
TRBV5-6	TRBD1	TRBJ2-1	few	TGTGCCAGCAGTTGGGACAGGCGCAGCTCCTACAATGAGCAGTTCTTC	CASSWDRRSSYNEQFF
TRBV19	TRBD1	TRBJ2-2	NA	TGTGCCAGTAGGGCGGGACAGGGCGACACCGGGGAGCTGTTTTTT	CASRAGQGDTGELFF
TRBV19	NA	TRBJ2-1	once	TGTGCCAGTAGTATAATGCCCCGGCATGAGCAGTTCTTC	CASSIMPRHEQFF
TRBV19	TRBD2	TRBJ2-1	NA	TGTGCCAGTAGTTGGGGGGTACTAGCGATCCCCTACAATGAGCAGTTCTTC	CASSWGVLAIPYNEQFF
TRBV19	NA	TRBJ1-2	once	TGTGCCAGTAGTAGAAGGTATGGCTACACCTTC	CASSRRYGYTF
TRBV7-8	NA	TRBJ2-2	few	TGTGCCAGCAGCTTAAGGTCCGGACAGATCGCAAGGGAGCTGTTTTTT	CASSLRSGQIARELFF
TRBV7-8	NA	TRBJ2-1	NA	TGTGCCAGCAGCTTAGCGGCTTCCTACAATGAGCAGTTCTTC	CASSLAASYNEQFF
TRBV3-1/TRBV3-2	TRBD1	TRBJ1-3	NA	TGTGCCAACAGCCAAGATGTGGCAGGGGGCTCTGGAAACACCATATATTTT	CANSQDVAGGSGNTIYF
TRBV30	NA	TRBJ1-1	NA	TGTGCTTGGAGTGGCCAGGGAGCTCCTGTGGCTTTCTTT	CAWSGQGAPVAFF
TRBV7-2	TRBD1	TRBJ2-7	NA	TGTGCCAGCACCTCGGGACAGGTCAACTACGAGCAGTACTTC	CASTSGQVNYEQYF
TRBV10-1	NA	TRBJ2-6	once	TGCGCCAGCAGCAAAGGGCCAGGGCTCTCTGGGGCCAACGTCCTGACTTTC	CASSKGPGLSGANVLTF
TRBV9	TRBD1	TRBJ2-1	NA	TGTGCCAGCAGCGCATTCCGGACAGGGGCCGTTTTACGGCAGTTCTTC	CASSAFRTGAVLRQFF
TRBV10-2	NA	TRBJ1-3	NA	TGCGCCAGCAGTGAGTCGAGTACCCCTGAAAACACCATATATTTT	CASSESSTPENTIYF
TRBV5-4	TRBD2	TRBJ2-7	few	TGTGCCAGCAGCACGGGACTAGCGGGAGAGATCTCCTACGAGCAGTACTTC	CASSTGLAGEISYEQYF
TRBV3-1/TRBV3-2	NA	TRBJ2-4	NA	TGTGCCAGCAGCCCTATCGACTCCCTAAACATTCAGTACTTC	CASSPIDSLNIQYF
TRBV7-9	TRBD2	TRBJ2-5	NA	TGTGCCAGCAGCCCCCAGAGACTAGCGGGGGGATCAGAGACCCAGTACTTC	CASSPQRLAGGSETQYF
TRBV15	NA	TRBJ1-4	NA	TGTGCCACCAGCAGAGTCCAGGCAACTAATGAAAAACTGTTTTTT	CATSRVQATNEKLFF
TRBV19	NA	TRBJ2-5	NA	TGTGCCAGTAGTATAGACAGCCAAGAGACCCAGTACTTC	CASSIDSQETQYF
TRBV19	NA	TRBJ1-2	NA	TGTGCCAGTAGAACAGGCCCCACGGGTGGCTACACCTTC	CASRTGPTGGYTF
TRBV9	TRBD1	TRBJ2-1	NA	TGTGCCAGCAGCGAGGGGAGTAGGACAGGCAATGAGCAGTTCTTC	CASSEGSRTGNEQFF
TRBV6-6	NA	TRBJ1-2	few	TGTGCCAGCAGTCCAGAGGGTAGAATTGCCTTCGGCTACACCTTC	CASSPEGRIAFGYTF
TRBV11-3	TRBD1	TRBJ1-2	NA	TGTGCCAGCAGCCCGCGACAGGGTGTGAGCTATGGCTACACCTTC	CASSPRQGVSYGYTF
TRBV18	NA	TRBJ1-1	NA	TGTGCCAGCTCTCCGACAGAGAACACTGAAGCTTTCTTT	CASSPTENTEAFF
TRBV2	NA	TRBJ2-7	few	TGTGCCAGCAGTGGGAGCCCCTACGAGCAGTACTTC	CASSGSPYEQYF
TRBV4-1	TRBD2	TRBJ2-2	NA	TGCGCCAGCAGCCAAGGAGGGCGGGGGGCGAACACCGGGGAGCTGTTTTTT	CASSQGGRGANTGELFF
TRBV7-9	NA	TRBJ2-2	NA	TGTGTCAGCAGCCCCCCCCGGGACACCGGGGAGCTGTTTTTT	CVSSPPRDTGELFF
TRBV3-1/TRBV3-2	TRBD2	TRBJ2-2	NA	TGTGCCAGTAGCCAAGCGGGAGGGCCCACCGGGGAGCTGTTTTTT	CASSQAGGPTGELFF
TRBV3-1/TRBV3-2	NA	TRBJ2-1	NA	TGTGCCAGCAGCCAACCCGGTGACAATGAGCAGTTCTTC	CASSQPGDNEQFF
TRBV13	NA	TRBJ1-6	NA	TGTGCCAGCAGCCCACGATCCTCACCCCTCCACTTT	CASSPRSSPLHF